These 19 T cell receptor beta chains share one sample of origin, sequenced in a study of shared clonotypes between healthy human individuals. Repertoires were generated with immunoSEQ multiplex PCR, while TCRdb's copy carries only in-frame clones and drops some. Altogether approximately 2,000,000 clones are present, around 90% being singletons, with the ten largest covering 0.37%. The sequencing input was naive CD4+ T cells from PBMCs. As to subset: CD45RA+ positively selected. These receptors were obtained from a man aged 18 to 29 in good health. Some clones in this sample may be carry-over from other donors' samples.

The rearrangement uses TRBV4-3 and TRBJ1-2; D possibly corresponds to TRBD1 (5 bases). Germline V lookup: CDR1 LGHNA, CDR2 YSLEER. The CDR3 contains 14 residues. The V gene lost 3 bases and the J gene lost 1 base, with 9 bases spanning the gap. The CDR3 coding sequence is TGCGCCAGCAGCCAGGGCAGGGATAACTATGGCTACACCTTC. Amino acid sequence: CASSQGRDNYGYTF.

V and J are TRBV7-3 and TRBJ2-7, with 7 bases identical to TRBD2. The CDR3 is made up of 15 amino acids. V trimming: 2 bases; J trimming: 4 bases; junction bases outside the gene matches: 8. Per the germline V gene, CDR1 is SGHTA and CDR2 is FQGTGA. CDR3 sequence (DNA): TGTGCCAGCAGCTTAGGAAAGGCGGGACTATACGAGCAGTACTTC. It yields the protein CASSLGKAGLYEQYF.

This clone was seen a single time. The CDR3 DNA follows: TGTGCCAGCAGTGAAGCGGGAGGGTACGAGCAGTACTTC. Amino acid sequence: CASSEAGGYEQYF. The chain combines TRBV25-1 with TRBJ2-7; 9 bases match TRBD2. The V gene end was trimmed by 2 bases and the J gene end by 4 bases; junction bases not matched to a gene: 0. Per germline, CDR1 MGHDK and CDR2 SYGVNS. The CDR3 sequence is 13 residues long.

The rearrangement links TRBV27 to TRBJ2-6, with D tentatively TRBD1 (6 bases). Germline-derived CDR1 and CDR2 are MNHEY and SMNVEV (reference sequence). Between the trimmed V and J ends, which lost 5 bases and 3 bases, there was a span of 11 bases. CDR3 length equals 15 residues. The CDR3 loop is CASSIQGSGANVLTF. Here the CDR3 DNA reads TGTGCCAGCAGTATACAGGGTAGTGGGGCCAACGTCCTGACTTTC.

The CDR3 DNA is TGCGCCAGCAGCCCGGACAGGGTCACGGTGAACACTGAAGCTTTCTTT. It is translated as CASSPDRVTVNTEAFF. The genes are TRBV5-1 and TRBJ1-1; 8 bases match TRBD1. V was pared by 4 bases and J by 0 bases, with 8 bases of the junction left unmatched. Germline CDR1 is SGHRS and CDR2 is YFSETQ. The CDR3 totals 16 residues.

The gene calls are TRBV7-2 and TRBJ2-3, with D uncertain. CDR3 size: 13 residues. V lost 0 bases to trimming and J lost 5 bases, with 6 bases between them. CDR1 SGHTA and CDR2 FQGNSA come from the germline V gene. CDR3 amino acids: CASSLALVDTQYF. The CDR3, as DNA: TGTGCCAGCAGCTTAGCGCTGGTAGATACGCAGTATTTT. Combining the CDR3 with reference TRBV7-2 and TRBJ2-3 gives the whole variable domain GAGVSQSPSNKVTEKGKDVELRCDPISGHTALYWYRQSLGQGLEFLIYFQGNSAPDKSGLPSDRFSAERTGGSVSTLTIQRTQQEDSAVYLCASSLALVDTQYFGPGTRLTVL.

CDR3 bases: TGTGCCAGCAATCGTGCAGGGGAGGGGACCCAGTACTTC. Protein: CASNRAGEGTQYF. The chain carries TRBV6-6 and TRBJ2-5; possible D gene TRBD2, 7 bases. Trimming took 7 bases from V and 7 from J, leaving 16 bases between them. Germline assignment: CDR1 MNHNY and CDR2 SVGAGI (reference sequence). The CDR3 spans 13 residues.

The J gene is TRBJ1-5, the V gene TRBV10-3, with 7 nucleotides matching TRBD1. V shed 6 bases and J 6 bases; nucleotides not matched to a gene: 5. The CDR3 consists of 13 residues. Per the germline V gene, CDR1 is ENHRY and CDR2 is SYGVKD. CDR3 bases: TGTGCCATCAGCCCGACAGGGAGTCAGCCCCAGCATTTT. Amino acids: CAISPTGSQPQHF.

The chain is built from TRBV6-5 and TRBJ1-4, with TRBD1 matching over 10 bases. The CDR3 consists of 13 residues. Trimming took 8 bases from V and 7 from J; bases not matched to a gene: 4. CDR1 is MNHEY, CDR2 SVGAGI, per germline. As DNA, the CDR3 is TGTGCCAGCCGACAGGGGGCTCGTGAAAAACTGTTTTTT. It specifies CASRQGAREKLFF.

The chain carries TRBV19 and TRBJ2-7; 9 positions agree with TRBD2. CDR3 length equals 13 residues. The trim removed 7 bases at V and 7 bases at J, leaving 8 bases unmatched. Germline CDR1 reads LNHDA; CDR2 reads SQIVND (reference sequence). CDR3 amino acids: CASMPSGKGEQYF. The DNA of the CDR3 is TGTGCCAGTATGCCTAGCGGGAAGGGAGAGCAGTACTTC.

The chain's CDR3 is CSVATGSRFGTQYF. In DNA form, the CDR3 reads TGCAGCGTTGCTACAGGGAGTAGGTTCGGTACGCAGTATTTT. The chain joins TRBV29-1 to TRBJ2-3, with D possibly being TRBD1 (6 bases). The CDR3 sequence is 14 residues long. Trimming stripped 4 bases from V and 8 bases from J, with 19 bases between. CDR1 and CDR2 from the germline V gene are SQVTM and ANQGSEA.

The chain uses TRBV7-9 and TRBJ2-1, with 10 bases lining up with TRBD2. The CDR3 has 19 amino acids. Germline lookup yields CDR1 SEHNR and CDR2 FQNEAQ (reference sequence). The V segment lost 4 bases and the J segment 0 bases; nucleotides outside the gene matches: 12. The CDR3 protein is CASSSGTSGRASSYNEQFF. The CDR3, as DNA: TGTGCCAGCAGCTCAGGAACCAGCGGGAGGGCGAGCTCCTACAATGAGCAGTTCTTC. The whole variable domain, remainder taken from reference TRBV7-9 and TRBJ2-1, is DTGVSQNPRHKITKRGQNVTFRCDPISEHNRLYWYRQTLGQGPEFLTYFQNEAQLEKSRLLSDRFSAERPKGSFSTLEIQRTEQGDSAMYLCASSSGTSGRASSYNEQFFGPGTRLTVL.

The V gene is TRBV14, the J gene TRBJ1-2, with TRBD1 as a possible D gene (6 bases). The CDR3 is 15 amino acids. The germline V gene encodes CDR1 SGHDN and CDR2 FVKESK. With 4 bases removed from V and 5 bases from J, the gap between germline ends came to 17 bases. This chain's CDR3 is CASSRRGGAVYGYTF. The CDR3 nucleotides read TGTGCCAGCAGCCGGCGCGGGGGGGCAGTGTATGGCTACACCTTC.

This chain uses TRBV2 with TRBJ2-1; D gene ambiguous. From germline, CDR1 is SNHLY and CDR2 FYNNEI. This CDR3 is 15 amino acids long. Between the trimmed V and J ends, which lost 8 bases and 0 bases, there was a span of 14 bases. CDR3 sequence reads: CASFEAAYSYNEQFF. CDR3 sequence (DNA): TGTGCCAGCTTCGAGGCAGCCTACTCCTACAATGAGCAGTTCTTC.

The chain uses TRBV28 and TRBJ1-4; D might be TRBD1 (6 bases). The germline V and J ends were trimmed by 6 bases and 8 bases, with 13 bases remaining between them. The CDR3 sequence is 13 residues long. Per germline, CDR1 MDHEN and CDR2 SYDVKM. The CDR3 DNA is TGTGCCAGCAGCGTAGGGGGAGGGGAAAAACTGTTTTTT. Residues: CASSVGGGEKLFF.

This clone was observed a single time. The chain combines TRBV4-2 with TRBJ1-4; TRBD1 matches at 10 bases. This CDR3 spans 19 amino acids. The ends lost 2 bases at V and 3 bases at J; junction bases unmatched: 12. Germline CDR1 and CDR2: LGHNA and YNFKEQ. CDR3 DNA: TGTGCCAGCAGCCAACCCCCCGGGGACAGGGGTCCGTCTAATGAAAAACTGTTTTTT. Translation gives CASSQPPGDRGPSNEKLFF.

V and J are TRBV6-4 and TRBJ1-5; 9 positions match TRBD1. The CDR3 spans 20 residues. V was pared by 7 bases and J by 0 bases, with 19 bases of the junction left unmatched. The germline V gene has CDR1 MRHNA and CDR2 SNTAGT. CDR3 residues: CASIHGGSGQGLYSNQPQHF. The CDR3 DNA sequence: TGTGCCAGCATCCATGGAGGGTCGGGACAGGGCCTTTATAGCAATCAGCCCCAGCATTTT.

The chain uses TRBV9 and TRBJ2-3; 12 bases are shared with TRBD2. J gave up 5 bases and V 1 base, and 8 bases lay outside the gene matches. CDR3 length: 17 amino acids. Germline V gene sequence: CDR1 SGDLS, CDR2 YYNGEE. CDR3 amino acids: CASSVSSGRASLDTQYF. CDR3 nucleotide sequence: TGTGCCAGCAGCGTATCTAGCGGGAGGGCCTCGCTAGATACGCAGTATTTT.

The table lists this clone with a few counts. The CDR3 reads CASSRQVNYGYTF. The CDR3 nucleotides read TGTGCCAGCTCAAGACAGGTGAACTATGGCTACACCTTC. The gene calls are TRBV18 and TRBJ1-2; tentative D call: TRBD1 (6 bases). The CDR3 spans 13 residues. Germline V gives CDR1 KGHSH, CDR2 LQKENI. Trimming left V 5 bases short and J 2 bases short, with 9 bases between.